This T cell receptor (beta chain) was observed in a study of cytomegalovirus exposure and HLA in healthy donors. The table came from immunoSEQ multiplex PCR; TCRdb's copy has only in-frame clones and leaves some out. This sample has 110,000 or so clones, with under 85% found just once. The V and J ends lost 3 bases and 5 bases respectively, with 19 bases between them. CDR3 length equals 16 residues. Germline CDR1 is MDHEN and CDR2 is SYDVKM. Regarding the study as a whole: The authors enumerated around 150 TCR beta chains as linked to cytomegalovirus. Rarity marked most TCR sequences, yet some public TCRs occurred in many donors. Reports credit the classifier with highly specific, highly sensitive diagnosis of cytomegalovirus status.

In the case of this clone: What it recognizes is unknown.

V is TRBV28 and J is TRBJ1-1; D might be TRBD1 (6 bases). Sequenced: PBMCs. The sequence was obtained from a woman aged 18 to 35 in good health and CMV-seronegative. The CDR3 coding sequence is TGTGCCAGCAGTTTGAGGGCAGGGGAAGGCGAAACTGAAGCTTTCTTT. Its translation is CASSLRAGEGETEAFF. Complete variable domain (other parts from reference TRBV28 and TRBJ1-1): DVKVTQSSRYLVKRTGEKVFLECVQDMDHENMFWYRQDPGLGLRLIYFSYDVKMKEKGDIPEGYSVSREKKERFSLILESASTNQTSMYLCASSLRAGEGETEAFFGQGTRLTVV.